This TCR beta chain was observed in a study of cytomegalovirus exposure and HLA in healthy donors. The ends were cut back, 0 bases at V and 2 bases at J, with 9 bases in the middle. This CDR3 contains 14 residues. Germline V gene sequence: CDR1 SGHKS, CDR2 YYEKEE (reference sequence). While unrecorded immune exposures were likely, the donors were nominally healthy when sampled. The PCR had 60 Vbeta and 13 Jbeta primers. Measured with immunoSEQ multiplex PCR; TCRdb has only the in-frame clones, and not every one. Its listing shows 35,000 to 45,000 clones. Note on this clone: Its antigen remains unknown.

Study-wide results and caveats: The study flagged around 160 TCR beta chains as cytomegalovirus-associated. Beyond CMV serostatus, there was no information to go on about immune exposure.

Sequencing was carried out using PBMCs. This TCR was sampled from a human donor in good health. The chain recombines TRBV5-5 with TRBJ2-7, with D perhaps TRBD2 (5 bases). Here the CDR3 reads CASSLVPGTYEQYF. The CDR3 DNA reads as TGTGCCAGCAGCTTGGTGCCGGGAACCTACGAGCAGTACTTC.